This T cell receptor (beta chain) was recorded in a study of T cells after yellow fever vaccination. Overall study results and limits: Clonotypes appearing in both CD4 and CD8 compartments existed, and their share was small.

TCRdb re-analysed the 5' RACE reads in MiXCR, keeping a single row per CDR3 protein. The table shows 300,000 or so distinct CDR3 sequences, with 6.8% occurring only once. This clonotype showed up many times. Its antigen is currently unknown. This sample comprised PBMCs, obtained roughly seven weeks after the first yellow fever vaccination. This sequence was found in a man between 18 and 35 years old who received the YFV17D yellow fever vaccine.

The CDR3 spells CASSYTGPSYNEQFF. The CDR3 nucleotides read TGTGCCAGCAGTTACACAGGGCCGTCCTACAATGAGCAGTTCTTC. This rearrangement joins TRBV6-5 to TRBJ2-1, with a tentative D call TRBD1 (6 bases). V lost 2 bases and J lost 1, with 9 bases in between. The V gene's germline CDR1 is MNHEY and CDR2 SVGAGI. This CDR3 has 15 residues.